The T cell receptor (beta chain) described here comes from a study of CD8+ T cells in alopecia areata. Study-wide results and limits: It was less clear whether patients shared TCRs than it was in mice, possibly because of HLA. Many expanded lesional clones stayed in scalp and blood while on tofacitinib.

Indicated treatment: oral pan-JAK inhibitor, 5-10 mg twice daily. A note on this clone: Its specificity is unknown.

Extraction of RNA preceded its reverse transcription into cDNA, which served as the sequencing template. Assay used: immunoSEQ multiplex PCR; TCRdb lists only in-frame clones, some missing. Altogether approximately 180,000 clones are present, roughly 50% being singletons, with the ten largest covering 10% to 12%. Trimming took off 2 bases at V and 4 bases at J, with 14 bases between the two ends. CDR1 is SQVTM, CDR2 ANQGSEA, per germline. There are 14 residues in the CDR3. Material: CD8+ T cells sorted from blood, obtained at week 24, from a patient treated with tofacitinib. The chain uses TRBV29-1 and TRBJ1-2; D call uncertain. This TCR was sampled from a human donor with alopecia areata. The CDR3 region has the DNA TGCAGCGTTGAAAGGCCTCTACACTTCTATGGCTACACCTTC. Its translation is CSVERPLHFYGYTF.